These 26 T cell receptor beta chains came from one sample sequenced in a study of CD8 T cells in ankylosing spondylitis. TCRdb independently ran MiXCR on the 5' RACE reads; one entry per CDR3 protein. The data contain about 39,000 distinct CDR3 sequences, 10% of them seen just once; the ten biggest clones take up approximately 15%. The specimen sequenced was blood, either unsorted or a sorted T cell fraction (not recorded which). The origin of the receptors is a male donor with ankylosing spondylitis or in good health (not recorded which).

There are many counts of this clonotype. The V and J genes are TRBV27 and TRBJ2-2; TRBD2 matches at 11 bases. The ends lost 7 bases at V and 6 bases at J; junction bases unmatched: 13. The CDR3 loop spans 17 amino acids. The germline V gene has CDR1 MNHEY and CDR2 SMNVEV (reference sequence). CDR3 region: CASTLRGTSGLAGELFF. The DNA of the CDR3 is TGTGCCAGCACCCTAAGGGGGACTAGCGGTTTAGCCGGGGAGCTGTTTTTT.

The V and J genes are TRBV12-2 and TRBJ2-4; no DNA check was done on the table's D call, TRBD1. TRBV12-2 counts as a pseudogene. The length of the CDR3 is 18 residues. The CDR3: CASRSPAPTAMAKNIQYF. CDR3 DNA sequence: TGTGCAAGTCGCTCCCCGGCCCCCACGGCGATGGCCAAAAACATTCAGTACTTC.

This clonotype has at least ten counts. The chain joins TRBV25-1 to TRBJ1-1; 8 bases agree with TRBD1. The CDR3 length is 14 residues. With 3 bases clipped from V and 11 bases from J, the junction kept 11 bases outside the gene matches. CDR1 and CDR2 from the germline V gene are MGHDK and SYGVNS. The CDR3 DNA reads TGTGCCAGCAGTGAGTTAGACAGGGGATTTCGGGCTTTCTTT. This encodes CASSELDRGFRAFF.

This clonotype was seen at least ten times. In DNA form, the CDR3 reads TGTGCCAGCACACGACAGGGGTACGAGCAGTACTTC. Amino acid sequence: CASTRQGYEQYF. The V call is TRBV18, the J call TRBJ2-7, with TRBD1 matching 8 bases. CDR3 size: 12 residues. Losses at the gene ends were 8 bases for V and 4 bases for J; bases not matched to a gene: 4. The V gene's germline CDR1 is KGHSH and CDR2 LQKENI. The whole variable domain, remainder taken from reference TRBV18 and TRBJ2-7, is NAGVMQNPRHLVRRRGQEARLRCSPMKGHSHVYWYRQLPEEGLKFMVYLQKENIIDESGMPKERFSAEFPKEGPSILRIQQVVRGDSAAYFCASTRQGYEQYFGPGTRLTVT.

The chain joins TRBV7-9 to TRBJ1-1; the D is unclear. V dropped 1 base and J dropped 7 bases, with 10 bases sitting between them. CDR1 SEHNR and CDR2 FQNEAQ come from the germline V gene (reference sequence). This CDR3 is built from 13 residues. The CDR3 DNA reads TGTGCCAGCAGCTTAGTTGGGCGGATTGAAGCTTTCTTT. Its protein product is CASSLVGRIEAFF.

This clonotype occurred many times. The rearrangement links TRBV20-1 to TRBJ2-7; D perhaps matches TRBD1 (6 bases). Germline CDR1 reads DFQATT; CDR2 reads SNEGSKA (reference sequence). CDR3 length: 13 residues. V lost 2 bases, J lost 2 bases, and 10 bases lay in between. The CDR3 region has the DNA TGCAGTGCTAGAACCGACAGGACCTACGAGCAGTACTTC. Protein product: CSARTDRTYEQYF.

The table lists this clonotype with many counts. This chain connects TRBV5-6 to TRBJ1-2; D might be TRBD1 (5 bases). Germline lookup yields CDR1 SGHDT and CDR2 YYEEEE. This CDR3 has 12 residues. V lost 4 bases, J lost 7 bases, and 11 bases lay in between. The chain's CDR3 is CASSLMRGGYTF. The CDR3 DNA sequence: TGTGCCAGCAGCCTAATGAGGGGTGGCTACACCTTC. The variable domain in full, completed from reference TRBV5-6 and TRBJ1-2, reads DAGVTQSPTHLIKTRGQQVTLRCSPKSGHDTVSWYQQALGQGPQFIFQYYEEEERQRGNFPDRFSGHQFPNYSSELNVNALLLGDSALYLCASSLMRGGYTFGSGTRLTVV.

Many counts were recorded for this clonotype. J is TRBJ2-5 and V is TRBV6-1; unclear D gene. With 2 bases removed from V and 4 bases from J, the gap between germline ends came to 8 bases. From germline, CDR1 is MNHNS and CDR2 SASEGT. CDR3 length: 13 residues. As DNA, the CDR3 is TGTGCCAGCAGTGAACAGGACCCAGAGACCCAGTACTTC. This encodes CASSEQDPETQYF.

This clonotype was detected many times. The chain recombines TRBV5-1 with TRBJ2-1; D tentatively fits TRBD1 or TRBD2 (6 bases each). The CDR3 runs 15 residues. The germline V gene has CDR1 SGHRS and CDR2 YFSETQ. V was trimmed by 4 bases and J by 4 bases, leaving 15 bases between them. For the CDR3, the DNA is TGCGCCAGCAGCCAACGGGGGCCCCCATACAATGAGCAGTTCTTC. Its protein product is CASSQRGPPYNEQFF.

This clonotype was observed many times. The chain joins TRBV12-3 or TRBV12-4 to TRBJ1-3; weak D call: TRBD1 (5 bases). Trimming pared 2 bases from V and 2 bases from J, leaving 13 bases between. The CDR3 is 16 residues long. CDR3 in amino acids: CASSLNWGYPGNTIYF. The CDR3 bases are TGTGCCAGCAGTTTAAATTGGGGGTACCCTGGAAACACCATATATTTT.

Only a few counts were recorded for this clonotype. This sequence joins TRBV24-1 and TRBJ2-1; 7 bases are a match to TRBD1. Trimming removed 6 bases from V and 4 bases from J; junction bases left unmatched: 5. CDR3 length: 14 amino acids. Germline values: CDR1 KGHDR, CDR2 SFDVKD. CDR3 nucleotides: TGTGCCACCAGTTCGACAGGGCGGTACAATGAGCAGTTCTTC. Translating it yields CATSSTGRYNEQFF.

This clonotype appeared a few times. CDR3 sequence: CASSKAIVASYEQYF. In DNA, the CDR3 is TGTGCCAGCAGCAAAGCAATTGTCGCTTCCTACGAGCAGTACTTC. V gene TRBV21-1 combines with J gene TRBJ2-7. TRBV21-1 is listed as a pseudogene. This CDR3 has 15 amino acids.

This clonotype has at least ten counts. This chain uses TRBV7-2 with TRBJ2-3, with TRBD2 as a possible D gene (6 bases). This CDR3 contains 12 residues. Germline V gene data show CDR1 as SGHTA and CDR2 as FQGNSA. Between the trimmed V and J ends, which lost 5 bases and 6 bases, there was a span of 9 bases. As DNA, the CDR3 is TGTGCCAGCAGCCAGCGGGTTGATACGCAGTATTTT. Translating gives CASSQRVDTQYF.

This clonotype appeared many times. The genes are TRBV12-3 or TRBV12-4 and TRBJ2-7; the match to TRBD1 covers 10 bases. The V segment lost 6 bases and the J segment 2 bases; nucleotides outside the gene matches: 7. The CDR3 extends over 15 amino acids. In DNA, the CDR3 is TGTGCCAGCAGCCCCGGGACAGGGGCCCCCTACGAGCAGTACTTC. Translating gives CASSPGTGAPYEQYF.

A note on this clonotype: A read error may be the cause here, since a much bigger clone is one base away. For the CDR3, the DNA is TGTGCCAGGCAGACAGATCCCGAGACCCAGTACTTC. This codes for CARQTDPETQYF. The V call is TRBV2, the J call TRBJ2-5; D perhaps matches TRBD1 (5 bases). Germline V gene lookup returns CDR1 SNHLY and CDR2 FYNNEI. The CDR3 length is 12 residues. The V gene lost 9 bases and the J gene lost 5 bases, with 13 bases spanning the gap.

This clonotype appeared many times. The rearrangement uses TRBV4-1 and TRBJ2-5; D may match TRBD1 or TRBD2 (5 bases each). The CDR3 has 16 residues. The V and J ends lost 0 bases and 4 bases respectively, with 15 bases between them. From germline, CDR1 is MGHRA and CDR2 YSYEKL. CDR3 loop: CASSQDSRGPVETQYF. DNA for the CDR3: TGCGCCAGCAGCCAAGATTCGAGGGGCCCGGTAGAGACCCAGTACTTC.

In its sample, this clonotype was seen many times. The chain employs TRBV10-3 and TRBJ2-3, with 13 bases that match TRBD2. Germline-derived CDR1 and CDR2 are ENHRY and SYGVKD. The CDR3 contains 14 residues. Germline trimming cut 9 bases from V and 4 bases from J; bases unmatched to any gene: 4. The CDR3 bases are TGTGCCATTCGACTAGCGGGAGGCTCAGATACGCAGTATTTT. It encodes CAIRLAGGSDTQYF.

The chain carries TRBV7-1 and TRBJ1-1, with D uncertain. TRBV7-1 is known as an ORF, though its function is uncertain. The CDR3 consists of 14 residues. V lost 3 bases and J 0 bases, leaving 8 bases between the germline ends. The DNA for the CDR3 is TGTGCCAGCAGCTCCCGGACCTTGAACACTGAAGCTTTCTTT. The encoded protein is CASSSRTLNTEAFF.

In this sample, this clonotype turned up many times. The V and J genes are TRBV19 and TRBJ2-1; 8 positions match TRBD2. J lost 1 base, V lost 7 bases, and 6 bases had no gene match. Germline loops: CDR1 LNHDA, CDR2 SQIVND (reference sequence). CDR3 length equals 15 residues. CDR3: CASKMAGGSYNEQFF. The CDR3 bases are TGTGCCAGTAAGATGGCGGGAGGTTCCTACAATGAGCAGTTCTTC.

The chain recombines TRBV5-1 with TRBJ2-5; 7 bases are shared with TRBD1. The germline gives CDR1 SGHRS, CDR2 YFSETQ. Losses at the gene ends were 4 bases for V and 5 bases for J; bases not matched to a gene: 5. The CDR3 has 13 residues. CDR3 loop: CASSRGLLETQYF. CDR3 DNA: TGCGCCAGCAGCAGGGGGCTCTTGGAGACCCAGTACTTC.

This clonotype was counted only a few times. V is TRBV4-1 and J is TRBJ2-2, with 8 bases matching TRBD2. Germline loops: CDR1 MGHRA, CDR2 YSYEKL. The CDR3 has 18 residues. V lost 4 bases to trimming and J lost 7 bases; unmatched junction nucleotides: 17. DNA for the CDR3: TGCGCCAGCAGCCCTCGCCCAGTTCGGGAGGGGGTGGGCGGGGAGCTGTTTTTT. Translating gives CASSPRPVREGVGGELFF.

This clonotype showed up many times. J is TRBJ2-3 and V is TRBV12-3 or TRBV12-4; 8 nucleotides line up with TRBD1. V was clipped by 5 bases and J by 4 bases; unmatched bases: 5. The CDR3 sequence is 14 residues long. The CDR3 protein is CASSPRQGSDTQYF. The CDR3 region has the DNA TGTGCCAGCAGTCCACGACAGGGGTCAGATACGCAGTATTTT.

This clonotype has at least ten counts. The rearrangement links TRBV19 to TRBJ2-1, with 10 bases that match TRBD1. Looked up from germline, CDR1 is LNHDA and CDR2 is SQIVND (reference sequence). This CDR3 contains 13 residues. J was trimmed by 7 bases and V by 4 bases; bases with no gene match: 1. DNA of the CDR3: TGTGCCAGTAGTAAGGACAGGGGGAATGAGCAGTTCTTC. This encodes CASSKDRGNEQFF.

This clonotype has only a few counts. A read error may produce the germline difference seen at one junction end. The chain uses TRBV7-7 and TRBJ2-5; 8 nucleotides align to TRBD2. Germline loops: CDR1 SSHAT, CDR2 FNYEAQ (reference sequence). The CDR3 is 14 residues long. The DNA of the CDR3 is TGTGCTAGCAGCTTGAGCGGGAGCGGGGAGACCCAGTACTTC. It is translated as CASSLSGSGETQYF.

This clonotype was counted many times. This chain joins TRBV5-1 and TRBJ1-5; 9 bases align to TRBD1. Germline values: CDR1 SGHRS, CDR2 YFSETQ. The CDR3 consists of 13 residues. With V trimmed by 7 bases and J by 7 bases, 6 bases remained unmatched. CDR3 DNA sequence: TGCGCCAGCGCAACAGGGGGCAGCCAGCCCCAGCATTTT. It encodes CASATGGSQPQHF. Using reference TRBV5-1 and TRBJ1-5 for the parts outside the CDR3, the full variable domain is KAGVTQTPRYLIKTRGQQVTLSCSPISGHRSVSWYQQTPGQGLQFLFEYFSETQRNKGNFPGRFSGRQFSNSRSEMNVSTLELGDSALYLCASATGGSQPQHFGDGTRLSIL.

This clonotype was detected ten times or more. The chain recombines TRBV12-3 or TRBV12-4 with TRBJ2-2; D gene unclear. The CDR3 runs to 14 residues. Trimming cost V 6 bases and J 2 bases, with 10 bases left between them. CDR3 amino acids: CASSLLLNTGELFF. CDR3 nucleotides: TGTGCCAGCAGCCTACTCTTAAACACCGGGGAGCTGTTTTTT.